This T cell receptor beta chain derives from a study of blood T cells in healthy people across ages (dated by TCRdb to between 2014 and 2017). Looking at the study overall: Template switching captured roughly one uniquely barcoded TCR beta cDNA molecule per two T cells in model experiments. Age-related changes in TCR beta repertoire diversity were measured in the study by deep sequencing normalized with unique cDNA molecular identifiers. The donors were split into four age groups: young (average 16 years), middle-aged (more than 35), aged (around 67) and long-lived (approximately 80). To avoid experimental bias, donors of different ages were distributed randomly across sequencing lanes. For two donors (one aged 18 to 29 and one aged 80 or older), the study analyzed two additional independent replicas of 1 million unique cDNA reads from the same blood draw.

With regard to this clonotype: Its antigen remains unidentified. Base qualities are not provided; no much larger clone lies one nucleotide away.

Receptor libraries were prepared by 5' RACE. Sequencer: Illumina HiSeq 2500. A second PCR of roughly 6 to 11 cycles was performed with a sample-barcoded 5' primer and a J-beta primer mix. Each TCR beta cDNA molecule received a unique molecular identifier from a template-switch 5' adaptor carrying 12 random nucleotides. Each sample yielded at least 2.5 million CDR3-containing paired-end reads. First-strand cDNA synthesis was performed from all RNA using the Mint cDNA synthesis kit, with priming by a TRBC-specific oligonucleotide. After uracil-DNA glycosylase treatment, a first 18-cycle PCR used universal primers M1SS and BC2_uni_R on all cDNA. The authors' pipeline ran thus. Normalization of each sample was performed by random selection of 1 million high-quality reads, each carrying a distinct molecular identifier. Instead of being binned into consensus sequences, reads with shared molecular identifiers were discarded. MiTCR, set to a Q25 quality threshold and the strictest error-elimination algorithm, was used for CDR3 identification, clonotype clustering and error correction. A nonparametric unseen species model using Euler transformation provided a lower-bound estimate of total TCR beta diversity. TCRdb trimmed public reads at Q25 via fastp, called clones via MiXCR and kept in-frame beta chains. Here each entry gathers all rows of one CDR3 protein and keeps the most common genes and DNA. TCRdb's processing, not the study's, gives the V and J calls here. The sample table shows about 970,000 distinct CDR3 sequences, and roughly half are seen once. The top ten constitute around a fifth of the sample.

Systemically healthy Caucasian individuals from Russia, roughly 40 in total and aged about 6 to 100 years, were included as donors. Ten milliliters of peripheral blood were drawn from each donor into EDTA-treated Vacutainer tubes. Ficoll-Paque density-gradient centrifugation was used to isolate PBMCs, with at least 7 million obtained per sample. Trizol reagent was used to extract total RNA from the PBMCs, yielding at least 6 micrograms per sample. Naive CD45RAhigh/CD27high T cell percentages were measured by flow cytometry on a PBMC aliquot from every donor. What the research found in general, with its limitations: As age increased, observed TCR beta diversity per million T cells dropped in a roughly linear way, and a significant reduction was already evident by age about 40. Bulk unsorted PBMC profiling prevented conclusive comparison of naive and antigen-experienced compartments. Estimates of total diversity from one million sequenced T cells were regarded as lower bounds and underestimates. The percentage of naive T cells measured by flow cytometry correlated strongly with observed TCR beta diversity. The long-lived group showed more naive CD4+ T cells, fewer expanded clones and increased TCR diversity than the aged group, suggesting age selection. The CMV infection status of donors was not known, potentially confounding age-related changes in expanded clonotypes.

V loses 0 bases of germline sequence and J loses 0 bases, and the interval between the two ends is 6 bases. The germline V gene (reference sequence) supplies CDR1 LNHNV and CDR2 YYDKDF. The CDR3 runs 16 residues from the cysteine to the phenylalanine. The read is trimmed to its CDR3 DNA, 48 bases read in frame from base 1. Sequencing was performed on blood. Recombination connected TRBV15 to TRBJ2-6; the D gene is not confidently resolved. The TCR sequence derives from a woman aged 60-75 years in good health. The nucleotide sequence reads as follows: TGTGCCACCAGCAGAGATGCTGGCTCTGGGGCCAACGTCCTGACTTTC. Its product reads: CATSRDAGSGANVLTF.